These 3 T cell receptor beta chains came from one sample sequenced in a study of spatial heterogeneity in lung cancer. Using its own MiXCR run on the 5' RACE reads, TCRdb lists one record per CDR3 protein. This table has 12,000 to 15,000 distinct CDR3 sequences, 7% to 9% appearing once. Time point specified: sample taken at primary tumor resection. Researchers sequenced whole RNA taken from tumor, nontumor lung or frozen PBMC without sorting. Source: PBMCs, taken at surgery. The receptors stem from a female donor with early-stage non-small cell lung cancer.

This clonotype was seen ten or more times. The chain carries TRBV3-1 and TRBJ2-7; a weak D match, TRBD2 (6 bases). The V end was cut by 1 base, the J end by 1 base, with 17 bases between. This CDR3 contains 17 residues. Per germline, CDR1 LGHDT and CDR2 YNNKEL (reference sequence). CDR3 sequence: CASSQAPPGVLSYEQYF. The CDR3 DNA is TGTGCCAGCAGCCAAGCGCCTCCGGGAGTCTTGTCCTACGAGCAGTACTTC.

CDR3 coding DNA: TGCAGTGCGAAGCGGGGGGGCATGGAGACCCAGTACTTC. The encoded protein is CSAKRGGMETQYF. The V and J genes are TRBV20-1 and TRBJ2-5, with 10 bases matching TRBD2. CDR1 is DFQATT, CDR2 SNEGSKA, per germline (reference sequence). The V and J ends lost 6 bases and 5 bases, in that order; junction bases with no gene match: 6. The CDR3 sequence is 13 residues long.

This clonotype was counted ten times or more. The chain couples TRBV12-3 or TRBV12-4 to TRBJ1-5, with TRBD1 matching 7 bases. The CDR3 runs to 17 residues. V lost 5 bases and J lost 7; bases outside the gene matches: 17. The CDR3 reads CASSPRLPTGSLQPQHF. The DNA for the CDR3 is TGTGCCAGCAGTCCCCGCTTACCGACAGGGAGTCTACAGCCCCAGCATTTT.